This T cell receptor beta chain was captured in a study of persistence of HIV-infected CD4 T cells. This was the immunoSEQ version 4 assay in survey mode. The data were produced by immunoSEQ multiplex PCR, yet TCRdb's version contains in-frame clones alone and is incomplete. The top ten hold just over 0.85% of the sample, which has tens of thousands of clones, roughly 80% seen once. Details on this clone: Its antigen is currently unknown.

The CDR3 is made up of 13 amino acids. With 4 bases removed from V and 5 bases from J, the gap between germline ends came to 10 bases. Per germline, CDR1 MNHEY and CDR2 SVGAGI. Lysates of CMV-infected fibroblasts at around 9.1 ug/mL stimulated these cells. CD40L-negative CD69-negative CD45RO-high memory CD4+ T cells were sorted as populations depleted of antigen-responding cells. The origin of this receptor is an adult man with HIV who was CMV-seropositive. The chain uses TRBV6-5 and TRBJ2-3, with D hard to call. Sample: CD4+ T cells sorted from PBMCs after approximately 19-hour stimulation, taken from a patient who received antiretroviral therapy. The CDR3: CASSSGTRDTQYF. The CDR3 DNA sequence: TGTGCCAGCAGTTCGGGTACGCGAGATACGCAGTATTTT.